This record looks at one T cell receptor beta chain sequence and its context. The conserved closing phenylalanine or tryptophan is absent in this CDR3, likely reflecting a read error. The CDR3 totals 15 residues. Deletions cut 2 bases from V and 0 bases from J, with 9 bases between. Germline assignment: CDR1 MDHEN and CDR2 SYDVKM. This sample is drawn from a study of cytomegalovirus exposure and HLA in healthy donors. Use of 60 Vbeta and 13 Jbeta primers characterized the PCR. Clones were read by immunoSEQ multiplex PCR, and TCRdb kept only the in-frame ones, dropping some. The table has 150,000 or so clones, 84% seen once.

V usage is TRBV28 and J usage is TRBJ2-3; the D is unclear. What was sequenced was PBMCs. This clonotype was obtained from a boy younger than 10 in good health and CMV-seronegative. The CDR3 loop is CASSLTPLSTDTQYV. In DNA, the CDR3 is TGTGCCAGCAGTTTAACGCCACTCAGCACAGATACGCAGTATGTT.